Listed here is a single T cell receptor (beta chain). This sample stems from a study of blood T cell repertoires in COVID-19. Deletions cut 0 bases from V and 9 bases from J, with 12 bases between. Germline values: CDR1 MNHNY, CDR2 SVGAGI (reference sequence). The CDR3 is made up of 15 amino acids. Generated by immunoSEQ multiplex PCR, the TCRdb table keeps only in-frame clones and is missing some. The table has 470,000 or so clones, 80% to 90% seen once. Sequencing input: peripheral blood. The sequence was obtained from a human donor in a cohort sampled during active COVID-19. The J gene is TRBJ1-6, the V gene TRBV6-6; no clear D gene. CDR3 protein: CASSYSEGRSSPLHF. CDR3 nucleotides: TGTGCCAGCAGTTACTCCGAGGGCAGATCTTCACCCCTCCACTTT.